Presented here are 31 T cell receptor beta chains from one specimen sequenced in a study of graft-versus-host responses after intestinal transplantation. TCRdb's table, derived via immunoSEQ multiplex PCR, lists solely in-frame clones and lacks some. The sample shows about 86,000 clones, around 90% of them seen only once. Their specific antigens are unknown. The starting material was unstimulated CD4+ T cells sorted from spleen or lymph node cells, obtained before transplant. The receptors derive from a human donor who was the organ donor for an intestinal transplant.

The DNA of the CDR3 is TGTGCCAGCAGCCAATCCCTCCGAGATACGCAGTATTTT. Its protein product is CASSQSLRDTQYF. This chain uses TRBV4-2 with TRBJ2-3; unclear D gene. The germline CDR1 and CDR2 sequences are LGHNA and YNFKEQ. This CDR3 is 13 amino acids long. Trimming removed 2 bases from V and 5 bases from J, with 8 bases in between.

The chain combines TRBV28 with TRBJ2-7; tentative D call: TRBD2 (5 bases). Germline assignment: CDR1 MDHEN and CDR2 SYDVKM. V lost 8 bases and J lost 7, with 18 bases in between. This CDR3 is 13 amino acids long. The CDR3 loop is CASRPGELYEQYF. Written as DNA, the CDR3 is TGTGCCAGCCGGCCCGGGGAATTATATGAGCAGTACTTC.

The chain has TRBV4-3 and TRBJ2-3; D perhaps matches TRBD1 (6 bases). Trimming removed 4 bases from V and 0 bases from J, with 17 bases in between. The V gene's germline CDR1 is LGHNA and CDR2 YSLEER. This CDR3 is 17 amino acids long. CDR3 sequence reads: CASSRRGQLSSTDTQYF. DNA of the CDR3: TGCGCCAGCAGCCGCCGCGGACAGCTCTCTAGCACAGATACGCAGTATTTT.

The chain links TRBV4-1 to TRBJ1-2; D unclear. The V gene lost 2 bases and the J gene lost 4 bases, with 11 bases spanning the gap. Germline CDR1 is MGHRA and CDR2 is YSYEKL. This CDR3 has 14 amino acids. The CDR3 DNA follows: TGCGCCAGCAGCCAATCCGAACAGCTCTATGGCTACACCTTC. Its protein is CASSQSEQLYGYTF.

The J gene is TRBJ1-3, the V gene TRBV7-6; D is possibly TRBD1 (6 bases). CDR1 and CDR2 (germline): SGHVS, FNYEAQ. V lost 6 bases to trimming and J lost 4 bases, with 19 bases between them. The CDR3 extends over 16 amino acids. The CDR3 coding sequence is TGTGCCAGCAGACCAACAGGGCTACGAAGCGGAAACACCATATATTTT. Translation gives CASRPTGLRSGNTIYF.

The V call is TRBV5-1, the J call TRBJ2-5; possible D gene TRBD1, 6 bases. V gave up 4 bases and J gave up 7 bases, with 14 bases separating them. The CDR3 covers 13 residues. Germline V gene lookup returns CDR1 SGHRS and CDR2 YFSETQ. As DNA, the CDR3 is TGCGCCAGCAGCGCGGAAACCAGGGGGACCCAGTACTTC. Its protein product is CASSAETRGTQYF.

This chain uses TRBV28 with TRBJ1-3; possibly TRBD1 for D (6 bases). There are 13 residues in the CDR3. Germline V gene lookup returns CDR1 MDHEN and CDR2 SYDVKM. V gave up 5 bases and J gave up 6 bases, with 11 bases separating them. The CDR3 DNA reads TGTGCCAGCAGTCCAGGACAGCAAAACACCATATATTTT. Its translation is CASSPGQQNTIYF.

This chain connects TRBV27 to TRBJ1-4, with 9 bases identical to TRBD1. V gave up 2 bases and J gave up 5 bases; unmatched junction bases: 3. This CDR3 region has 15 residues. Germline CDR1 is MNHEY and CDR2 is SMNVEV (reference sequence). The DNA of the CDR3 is TGTGCCAGCAGTTTACTGGGGACAGGGAATGAAAAACTGTTTTTT. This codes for CASSLLGTGNEKLFF.

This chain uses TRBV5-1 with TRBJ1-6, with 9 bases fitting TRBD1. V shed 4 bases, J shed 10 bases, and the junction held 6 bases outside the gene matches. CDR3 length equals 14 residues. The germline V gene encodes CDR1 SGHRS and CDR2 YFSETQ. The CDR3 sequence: CASSLGQGGSPLHF. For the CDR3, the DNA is TGCGCCAGCAGCCTGGGACAGGGCGGCTCACCCCTCCACTTT.

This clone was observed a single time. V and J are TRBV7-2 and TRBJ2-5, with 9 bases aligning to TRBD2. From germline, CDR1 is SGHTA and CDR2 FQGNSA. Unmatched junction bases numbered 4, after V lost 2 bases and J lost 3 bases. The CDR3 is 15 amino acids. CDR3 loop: CASSLTREGKETQYF. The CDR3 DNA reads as TGTGCCAGCAGCTTAACGCGGGAGGGAAAAGAGACCCAGTACTTC.

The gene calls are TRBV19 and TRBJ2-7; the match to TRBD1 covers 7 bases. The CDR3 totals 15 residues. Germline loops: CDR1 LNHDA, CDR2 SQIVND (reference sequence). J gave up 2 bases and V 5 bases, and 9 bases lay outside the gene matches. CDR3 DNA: TGTGCCAGTAGTCTAACTTGGGGGACAGCCTACGAGCAGTACTTC. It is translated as CASSLTWGTAYEQYF. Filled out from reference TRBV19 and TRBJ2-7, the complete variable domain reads DGGITQSPKYLFRKEGQNVTLSCEQNLNHDAMYWYRQDPGQGLRLIYYSQIVNDFQKGDIAEGYSVSREKKESFPLTVTSAQKNPTAFYLCASSLTWGTAYEQYFGPGTRLTVT.

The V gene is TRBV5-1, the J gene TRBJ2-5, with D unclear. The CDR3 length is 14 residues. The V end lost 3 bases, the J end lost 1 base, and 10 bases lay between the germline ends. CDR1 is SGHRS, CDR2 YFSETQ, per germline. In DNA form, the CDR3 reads TGCGCCAGCAGCTCCGACTCCACCCAAGAGACCCAGTACTTC. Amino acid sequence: CASSSDSTQETQYF.

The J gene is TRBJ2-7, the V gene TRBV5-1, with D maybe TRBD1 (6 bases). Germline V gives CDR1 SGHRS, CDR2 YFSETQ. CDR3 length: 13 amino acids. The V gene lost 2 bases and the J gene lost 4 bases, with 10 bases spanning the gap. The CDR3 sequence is CASSFNREYEQYF. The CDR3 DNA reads TGCGCCAGCAGCTTTAACAGGGAATACGAGCAGTACTTC.

CDR3 in DNA: TGTGCCAGCTCTCCCCAGACAGGGCGCGAGCAGTACTTC. Translating gives CASSPQTGREQYF. The J gene is TRBJ2-7, the V gene TRBV28; 7 bases fit TRBD1. The CDR3 contains 13 residues. Germline values: CDR1 MDHEN, CDR2 SYDVKM. The J segment lost 6 bases and the V segment lost 8 bases, leaving 10 bases of the junction unmatched.

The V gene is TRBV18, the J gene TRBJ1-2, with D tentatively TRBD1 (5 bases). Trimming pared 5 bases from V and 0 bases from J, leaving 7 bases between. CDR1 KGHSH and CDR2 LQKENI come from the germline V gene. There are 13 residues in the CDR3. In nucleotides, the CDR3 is TGTGCCAGCTCAGAAGGGGCTAACTATGGCTACACCTTC. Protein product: CASSEGANYGYTF.

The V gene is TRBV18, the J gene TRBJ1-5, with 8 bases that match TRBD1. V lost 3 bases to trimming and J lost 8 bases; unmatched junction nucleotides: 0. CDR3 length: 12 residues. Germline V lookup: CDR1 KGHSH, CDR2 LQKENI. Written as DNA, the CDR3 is TGTGCCAGCTCACCGACAGGGGAGCCCCAGCATTTT. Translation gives CASSPTGEPQHF.

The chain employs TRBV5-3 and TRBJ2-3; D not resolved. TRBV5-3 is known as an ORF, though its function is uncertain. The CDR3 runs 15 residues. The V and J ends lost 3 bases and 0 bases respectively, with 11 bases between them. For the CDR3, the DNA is TGTGCCAGAAGCTCACAGAGAACTAGCACAGATACGCAGTATTTT. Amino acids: CARSSQRTSTDTQYF.

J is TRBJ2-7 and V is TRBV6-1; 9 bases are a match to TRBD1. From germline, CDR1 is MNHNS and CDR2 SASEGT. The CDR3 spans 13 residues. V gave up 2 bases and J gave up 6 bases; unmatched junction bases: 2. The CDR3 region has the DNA TGTGCCAGCAGTGAACAGGGACAGGGCGAGCAGTACTTC. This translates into CASSEQGQGEQYF.

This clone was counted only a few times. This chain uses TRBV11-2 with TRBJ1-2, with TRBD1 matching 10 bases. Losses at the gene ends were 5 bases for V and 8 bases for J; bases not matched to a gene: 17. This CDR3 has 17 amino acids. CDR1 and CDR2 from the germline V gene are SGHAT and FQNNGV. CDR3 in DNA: TGTGCCAGCAGCGCGGGATCGTGGGGACAGGGGATTGGCGGCTACACCTTC. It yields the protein CASSAGSWGQGIGGYTF.

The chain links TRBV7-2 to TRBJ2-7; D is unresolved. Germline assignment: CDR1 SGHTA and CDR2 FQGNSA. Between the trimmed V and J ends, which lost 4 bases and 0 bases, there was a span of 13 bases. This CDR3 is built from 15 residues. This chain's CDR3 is CASSSRGGSSYEQYF. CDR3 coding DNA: TGTGCCAGCAGCTCCAGAGGCGGAAGCTCCTACGAGCAGTACTTC. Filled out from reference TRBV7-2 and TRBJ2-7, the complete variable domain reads GAGVSQSPSNKVTEKGKDVELRCDPISGHTALYWYRQSLGQGLEFLIYFQGNSAPDKSGLPSDRFSAERTGGSVSTLTIQRTQQEDSAVYLCASSSRGGSSYEQYFGPGTRLTVT.

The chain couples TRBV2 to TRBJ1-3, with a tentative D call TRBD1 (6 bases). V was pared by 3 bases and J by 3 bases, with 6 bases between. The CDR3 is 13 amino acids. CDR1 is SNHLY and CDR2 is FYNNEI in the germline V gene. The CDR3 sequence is CASSEDSGNTIYF. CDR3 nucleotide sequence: TGTGCCAGCAGTGAGGACAGTGGAAACACCATATATTTT.

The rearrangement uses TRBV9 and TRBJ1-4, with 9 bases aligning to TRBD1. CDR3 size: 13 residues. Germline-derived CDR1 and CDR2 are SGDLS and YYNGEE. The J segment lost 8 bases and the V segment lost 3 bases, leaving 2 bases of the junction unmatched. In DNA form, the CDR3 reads TGTGCCAGCAGCGCGACAGGGGGGGAAAAACTGTTTTTT. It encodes CASSATGGEKLFF.

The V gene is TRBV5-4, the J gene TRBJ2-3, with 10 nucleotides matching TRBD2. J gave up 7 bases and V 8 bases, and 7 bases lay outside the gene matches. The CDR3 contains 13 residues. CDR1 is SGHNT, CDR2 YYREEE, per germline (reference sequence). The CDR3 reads CASWTSGINTQYF. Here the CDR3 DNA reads TGTGCCAGTTGGACTAGCGGCATCAATACGCAGTATTTT.

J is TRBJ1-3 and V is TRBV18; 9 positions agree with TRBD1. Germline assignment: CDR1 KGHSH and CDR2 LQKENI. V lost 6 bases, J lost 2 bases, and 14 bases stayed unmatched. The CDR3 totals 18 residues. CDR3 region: CASSLIQGARSPGNTIYF. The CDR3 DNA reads TGTGCCAGCTCGCTTATACAGGGGGCCCGCAGCCCTGGAAACACCATATATTTT.

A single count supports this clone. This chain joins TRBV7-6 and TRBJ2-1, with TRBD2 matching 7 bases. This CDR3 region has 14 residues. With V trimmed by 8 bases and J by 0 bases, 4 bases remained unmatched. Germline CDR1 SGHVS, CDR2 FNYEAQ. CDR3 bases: TGTGCCAGCTCGGGGGGAAGCTCCTACAATGAGCAGTTCTTC. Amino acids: CASSGGSSYNEQFF. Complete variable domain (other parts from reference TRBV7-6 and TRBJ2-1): GAGVSQSPRYKVTKRGQDVALRCDPISGHVSLYWYRQALGQGPEFLTYFNYEAQQDKSGLPNDRFSAERPEGSISTLTIQRTEQRDSAMYRCASSGGSSYNEQFFGPGTRLTVL.

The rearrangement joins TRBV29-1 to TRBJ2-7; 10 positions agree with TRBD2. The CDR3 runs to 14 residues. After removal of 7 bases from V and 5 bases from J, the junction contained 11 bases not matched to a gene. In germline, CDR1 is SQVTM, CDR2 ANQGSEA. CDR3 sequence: CSAAVSGRTDEQYF. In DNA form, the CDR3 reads TGCAGCGCCGCGGTTAGCGGGAGGACCGACGAGCAGTACTTC.

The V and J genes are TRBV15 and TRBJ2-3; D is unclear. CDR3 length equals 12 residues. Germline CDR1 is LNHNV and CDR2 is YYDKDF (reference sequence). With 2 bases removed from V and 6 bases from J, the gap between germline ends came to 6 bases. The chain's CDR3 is CATSRSLDTQYF. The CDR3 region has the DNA TGTGCCACCAGCAGATCCCTGGATACGCAGTATTTT.

This chain's CDR3 is CATSRVGGWETQYF. The CDR3 bases are TGTGCCACCAGCAGAGTCGGGGGATGGGAGACCCAGTACTTC. V gene TRBV15 combines with J gene TRBJ2-5; a possible D gene is TRBD2 (6 bases). V was cut by 1 base and J by 5 bases, with 11 bases left in between. Germline V CDR1 and CDR2: LNHNV, YYDKDF (reference sequence). The CDR3 sequence is 14 residues long.

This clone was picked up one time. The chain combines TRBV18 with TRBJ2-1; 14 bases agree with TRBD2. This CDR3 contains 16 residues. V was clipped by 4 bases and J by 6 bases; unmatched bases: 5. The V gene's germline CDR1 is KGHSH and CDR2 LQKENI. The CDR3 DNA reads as TGTGCCAGCTCACAACAGACTAGCGGGAGGGTCAATGAGCAGTTCTTC. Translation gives CASSQQTSGRVNEQFF.

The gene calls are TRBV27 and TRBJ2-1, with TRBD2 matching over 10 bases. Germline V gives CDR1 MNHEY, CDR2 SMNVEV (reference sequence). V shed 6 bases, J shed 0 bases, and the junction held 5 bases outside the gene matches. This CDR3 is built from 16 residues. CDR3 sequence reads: CASRGGLAASYNEQFF. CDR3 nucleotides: TGTGCCAGCAGGGGCGGACTAGCGGCCTCCTACAATGAGCAGTTCTTC.

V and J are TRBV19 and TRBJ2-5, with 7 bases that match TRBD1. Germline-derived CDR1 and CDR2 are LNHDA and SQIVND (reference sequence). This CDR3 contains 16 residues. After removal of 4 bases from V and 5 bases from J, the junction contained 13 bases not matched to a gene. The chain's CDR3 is CASSSRGKTGEETQYF. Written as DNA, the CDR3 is TGTGCCAGTAGTAGTCGAGGAAAAACAGGGGAGGAGACCCAGTACTTC.